These T cell receptor beta chains were read from a single sample in a study of OX40 agonist ivuxolimab in advanced cancers. Method: immunoSEQ multiplex PCR; TCRdb's copy keeps in-frame clones and lacks some. This sample yields approximately 62,000 clones, of which 80% to 90% are seen a single time; over 9% belongs to the top ten. This specimen consisted of CD4+ or CD8+ T cells sorted from blood, obtained in a trial of the OX40 agonist ivuxolimab. The receptors stem from an adult with an advanced solid tumor such as melanoma, head and neck, liver or kidney cancer. Both conserved end residues are part of each CDR3. The D gene is left open where the match is weak. The size entry is marked missing in some rows and otherwise reads once, few, many or a size class.

CDR3aa	CDR3nt	v_gene	d_gene	j_gene	abundance
CASSLGRIAGAAGELFF	TGTGCCAGCAGCTTGGGTCGGATCGCCGGGGCCGCCGGGGAGCTGTTTTTT	TRBV7-8	NA	TRBJ2-2	NA
CAWSEGGPEAFF	TGTGCCTGGAGCGAGGGAGGTCCTGAAGCTTTCTTT	TRBV30	NA	TRBJ1-1	NA
CASSLWGWGELFF	TGTGCCAGCAGCCTATGGGGTTGGGGGGAGCTGTTTTTT	TRBV11-2	NA	TRBJ2-2	NA
CSSWTSGYNEQFF	TGCAGCTCATGGACTAGCGGCTACAATGAGCAGTTCTTC	TRBV29-1	TRBD2	TRBJ2-1	NA
CASSEAPQETQYF	TGTGCCAGCAGTGAAGCACCTCAAGAGACCCAGTACTTC	TRBV2	NA	TRBJ2-5	NA
CSGATVDYGYTF	TGCAGCGGAGCCACGGTGGACTATGGCTACACCTTC	TRBV29-1	NA	TRBJ1-2	NA
CASSQDLGTSVNTDTQYF	TGTGCCAGCAGCCAAGATCTAGGGACTAGCGTAAACACAGATACGCAGTATTTT	TRBV4-2	TRBD2	TRBJ2-3	NA
CASSPPVAGLGEQFF	TGTGCCAGCAGCCCCCCGGTAGCGGGACTGGGTGAGCAGTTCTTC	TRBV14	TRBD2	TRBJ2-1	NA
CASHGGVTLYEQYF	TGTGCCAGCCACGGAGGGGTAACCCTCTACGAGCAGTACTTC	TRBV2	NA	TRBJ2-7	NA
CSVEDQGLHGYTF	TGCAGCGTTGAAGATCAAGGGCTCCATGGCTACACCTTC	TRBV29-1	NA	TRBJ1-2	NA
CASSAAGGRGYTF	TGTGCCAGCAGCGCAGCAGGGGGCAGGGGCTACACCTTC	TRBV6-5	TRBD1	TRBJ1-2	few
CASSYSPPGGALGYTF	TGTGCCAGCAGTTACTCGCCCCCGGGGGGGGCGCTTGGCTACACCTTC	TRBV6-5	NA	TRBJ1-2	NA
CASSLGLAFTGELFF	TGTGCCAGCAGTTTAGGTCTAGCGTTCACCGGGGAGCTGTTTTTT	TRBV27	NA	TRBJ2-2	NA
CASSPLQASGLKVGDTEAFF	TGTGCCAGCAGCCCGCTTCAGGCCTCGGGACTCAAAGTTGGGGACACTGAAGCTTTCTTT	TRBV7-8	NA	TRBJ1-1	NA
CAARAFSPPEAFF	TGTGCCGCTCGGGCCTTTTCCCCCCCTGAAGCTTTCTTT	TRBV6-5	NA	TRBJ1-1	NA
CASSLDSQGAGQPQHF	TGTGCCAGCAGTTTGGATTCACAGGGGGCCGGTCAGCCCCAGCATTTT	TRBV28	TRBD1	TRBJ1-5	few
CASSPGTGLQETQYF	TGTGCCAGCAGTCCAGGGACAGGACTCCAAGAGACCCAGTACTTC	TRBV27	TRBD1	TRBJ2-5	once